A selection of T cell receptor beta chains follows, all from one sample in a study of blood T cell repertoires in COVID-19. Data came from immunoSEQ multiplex PCR; TCRdb stores just in-frame clones and leaves some out. The repertoire consists of tens of thousands of clones, with approximately 85% occurring once and the leading ten covering about a third. The sequencing input was peripheral blood. The receptors originated from a woman aged 80 or over with acute or convalescent COVID-19. Both conserved end residues are part of each CDR3. A D gene is named only where the DNA matches it firmly. Rows give clone size only sometimes, using once, few, many, or a class for an expanded clone.

clone_size	v_call	d_call	j_call	cdr3_nt	cdr3_aa
few	TRBV7-9	NA	TRBJ2-2	TGTGCCAGCAGCTTAGGCGGGACCGGGGAGCTGTTTTTT	CASSLGGTGELFF
NA	TRBV5-1	NA	TRBJ1-2	TGCGCCAGCAGCTCTTCATTGGGCTTGTATGGCTACACCTTC	CASSSSLGLYGYTF
NA	TRBV3-1/TRBV3-2	TRBD2	TRBJ2-1	TGTGCCAGCAGCCTAGGGAGGGGCAATGAGCAGTTCTTC	CASSLGRGNEQFF
NA	TRBV28	NA	TRBJ1-1	TGTGCCAGCAGTCCCCCCACAGGGCGGAACACTGAAGCTTTCTTT	CASSPPTGRNTEAFF
NA	TRBV6-6	NA	TRBJ1-3	TGTGCCAGCGCAGACAGCCCTTTCAACTCTGGAAACACCATATATTTT	CASADSPFNSGNTIYF
few	TRBV15	TRBD1	TRBJ1-1	TGTGCCACCGTCGGACAGGCAAATACTGAAGCTTTCTTT	CATVGQANTEAFF
NA	TRBV21-1	NA	TRBJ2-7	TGTGCCAGCAGCAAAATCGACGAGCAGTACTTC	CASSKIDEQYF
NA	TRBV2	NA	TRBJ1-2	TGTGCCAGCAGTCCGGACACACAATCTTATGGCTACACCTTC	CASSPDTQSYGYTF
NA	TRBV19	NA	TRBJ1-1	TGTGCCAGTAGTATCCCCGGGCAGGGGAACACTGAAGCTTTCTTT	CASSIPGQGNTEAFF
NA	TRBV7-2	NA	TRBJ1-3	TGTGCCAGCAGCTCCTTGACAGCAGACTCTGGAAACACCATATATTTT	CASSSLTADSGNTIYF
NA	TRBV5-1	NA	TRBJ1-1	TGCGCCAGCAGACGGGGAGAATTGAACACTGAAGCTTTCTTT	CASRRGELNTEAFF
NA	TRBV18	NA	TRBJ2-2	TGTGCCAGCTCACCACCAATACTCGCGAACACCGGGGAGCTGTTTTTT	CASSPPILANTGELFF
NA	TRBV11-2	NA	TRBJ2-3	TGTGCCAGCAGCTTAGATGCCGGTCCCTCAGATACGCAGTATTTT	CASSLDAGPSDTQYF
few	TRBV5-6	TRBD2	TRBJ2-7	TGTGCCAGCAGCGCCGGACTAGCGGTTGAGCAGTACTTC	CASSAGLAVEQYF
NA	TRBV5-1	NA	TRBJ1-1	TGCGCCAGCAGCTTGGGATGGGCCAACCTGGCCGAAACTGAAGCTTTCTTT	CASSLGWANLAETEAFF
few	TRBV19	TRBD1	TRBJ1-1	TGTGCCAGTACTGGGTCCTCGAGACAGGGAAACACTGAAGCTTTCTTT	CASTGSSRQGNTEAFF
NA	TRBV27	NA	TRBJ1-5	TGTGCCAGCAGTTTGGAAGTTGACAATGCCGGTCAGCCCCAGCATTTT	CASSLEVDNAGQPQHF
few	TRBV6-5	NA	TRBJ2-7	TGTGCCAGCAGTTACTCGTTTCAGGGGTCCTACGAGCAGTACTTC	CASSYSFQGSYEQYF
NA	TRBV25-1	NA	TRBJ1-5	TGTGCCAGCAGTGAGTCTGGGGCTGGTCAGCCCCAGCATTTT	CASSESGAGQPQHF
NA	TRBV3-1/TRBV3-2	NA	TRBJ2-1	TGTGCCAGCAGCCAAGGGAGCCCAGGCGGGGTCAATGAGCAGTTCTTC	CASSQGSPGGVNEQFF
NA	TRBV7-2	NA	TRBJ1-3	TGTGCCAGCAGCTTAGTTCGGGTAGCCACCTCTGGAAACACCATATATTTT	CASSLVRVATSGNTIYF
NA	TRBV6-1	TRBD1	TRBJ1-5	TGTGCCAGCAGTGAAGCAGGGGGCGATCAGCCCCAGCATTTT	CASSEAGGDQPQHF
NA	TRBV3-1/TRBV3-2	TRBD1	TRBJ1-1	TGTGCCAGCCGGGACAGGGGGATGAACACTGAAGCTTTCTTT	CASRDRGMNTEAFF
NA	TRBV12-3/TRBV12-4	NA	TRBJ1-1	TGTGCCAGCAGTTTTTTATCGAACACTGAAGCTTTCTTT	CASSFLSNTEAFF
NA	TRBV19	TRBD1	TRBJ2-5	TGTGCCAGTAGTCCCGACAGGGTTTTGGAGACCCAGTACTTC	CASSPDRVLETQYF
NA	TRBV11-2	NA	TRBJ2-1	TGTGCCAGCAGCCCAGTCCTAGGGGCCCTAGCGGAGCAGTTCTTC	CASSPVLGALAEQFF
NA	TRBV11-2	TRBD1	TRBJ1-1	TGTGCCAGCAGCGTAGAAGAGGGACAGGGTGGAGACACTGAAGCTTTCTTT	CASSVEEGQGGDTEAFF
few	TRBV7-9	TRBD2	TRBJ2-7	TGTGCCAGCAGCCTTAGCGGGGGGACCGGCGAGCAGTACTTC	CASSLSGGTGEQYF
NA	TRBV18	NA	TRBJ2-7	TGTGCCAGCTCACCAAGGCAGACAAGCTCCTACGAGCAGTACTTC	CASSPRQTSSYEQYF
NA	TRBV30	TRBD2	TRBJ2-1	TGTGCCTGGAACTTCGCTAGCGGGAGCCGCGAGCAGTTCTTC	CAWNFASGSREQFF
NA	TRBV3-1/TRBV3-2	NA	TRBJ2-6	TGTGCCAGCAGGGGAACCGGGATAACTATCTCTGGGGCCAACGTCCTGACTTTC	CASRGTGITISGANVLTF